This T cell receptor beta chain comes out of a study of CD8+CD57+ T cells in acquired aplastic anemia. V lost 9 bases, J lost 14 bases, and 19 bases lay in between. The CDR3 is 11 amino acids. Germline V gene lookup returns CDR1 SNHLY and CDR2 FYNNEI. Using genomic DNA as the template, TCR beta VDJ and CDR3 profiling was carried out. TCRdb fed the reads into MiXCR, producing one record per CDR3 protein. The sample yields just over 150,000 distinct CDR3 sequences, around half seen once. This clonotype was recorded once. Previously, flow cytometry had revealed CD8+CD57+ cell expansion in the patients chosen for sequencing.

The origin of this receptor is a human donor with aplastic anemia. The V call is TRBV2, the J call TRBJ1-1, with D unresolved. The sequenced material came from sorted CD4+, CD8+, or CD8+CD57+ T cells (not recorded which) from PBMCs. DNA of the CDR3: TGTGCCAGTGGCCTATGGCAGGTTGCGTTCTTT. Translated, it gives CASGLWQVAFF.